The 20 T cell receptor beta chains listed next were all sequenced from one sample in a study of beta chain features in type 1 diabetes. The study's findings and limits: In all four CD4+ subsets, TCRB CDR3 length was significantly, moderately reduced in type 1 diabetes.

No antigens are known for them. Of the isolated RNA, all was reverse transcribed, and so the sequenced material was expressed TCRB transcripts. Sequencing used immunoSEQ multiplex PCR; TCRdb keeps in-frame clones, though not all of them. This sample has about 270,000 clones, with more than 13% found just once. Sequenced material: naive CD4+ T cells from blood. These receptors all stem from a man aged 25-45 years with type 1 diabetes.

This clone was picked up a small number of times. This rearrangement joins TRBV30 to TRBJ1-5; 7 bases match TRBD1. Germline values: CDR1 GTSNPN, CDR2 SVGIG (reference sequence). V gave up 4 bases and J gave up 4 bases; unmatched junction bases: 4. This CDR3 region has 13 residues. CDR3 protein: CAWTRQGNQPQHF. Here the CDR3 DNA reads TGTGCCTGGACCCGACAGGGTAATCAGCCCCAGCATTTT.

In this sample, this clone turned up a few times. The chain joins TRBV7-3 to TRBJ2-1, with D maybe TRBD2 (6 bases). The V gene lost 0 bases and the J gene lost 5 bases, with 14 bases spanning the gap. The CDR3 consists of 16 residues. Germline loops: CDR1 SGHTA, CDR2 FQGTGA. In nucleotides, the CDR3 is TGTGCCAGCAGCTTAACGGGGGGTTGGGAAGACAATGAGCAGTTCTTC. Translating gives CASSLTGGWEDNEQFF.

This chain links TRBV7-3 with TRBJ2-1; 8 bases align to TRBD2. Germline CDR1 is SGHTA and CDR2 is FQGTGA. V was clipped by 1 base and J by 2 bases; unmatched bases: 19. The CDR3 extends over 21 amino acids. DNA for the CDR3: TGTGCCAGCAGCTTAAGGCCAGGGGTACGCGACGGGACTAGGGCCTACAATGAGCAGTTCTTC. Residues: CASSLRPGVRDGTRAYNEQFF.

This clone was seen a handful of times. V is TRBV7-9 and J is TRBJ1-2; 7 bases match TRBD1. Germline CDR1 SEHNR, CDR2 FQNEAQ (reference sequence). The CDR3 is 13 residues long. V shed 5 bases, J shed 8 bases, and the junction held 8 bases outside the gene matches. DNA of the CDR3: TGTGCCAGCAGCCGGGGACAGTCGGGCGGCTACACCTTC. This translates into CASSRGQSGGYTF.

This clone was seen a few times. V usage is TRBV15 and J usage is TRBJ1-2, with a tentative D call TRBD1 (5 bases). The V end was cut by 6 bases, the J end by 2 bases, with 7 bases between. This CDR3 region has 12 residues. The germline CDR1 and CDR2 sequences are LNHNV and YYDKDF (reference sequence). CDR3 amino acids: CATRDRNYGYTF. CDR3 nucleotide sequence: TGTGCCACCAGAGACAGAAACTATGGCTACACCTTC.

About this clone: Other DNA variants within this sample encode the same CDR3. The genes are TRBV15 and TRBJ2-7; 9 nucleotides align to TRBD1. Germline CDR1 reads LNHNV; CDR2 reads YYDKDF (reference sequence). The V and J ends lost 0 bases and 3 bases, in that order; junction bases with no gene match: 0. This CDR3 spans 14 amino acids. The CDR3 DNA reads as TGTGCCACCAGCAGAGAGACAGGGGGCTACGAGCAGTACTTC. This sequence encodes CATSRETGGYEQYF.

The chain has TRBV6-5 and TRBJ1-1, with D possibly TRBD1 on 6 matching bases. The V end was cut by 8 bases, the J end by 5 bases, with 12 bases between. The CDR3 totals 12 residues. CDR1 is MNHEY, CDR2 SVGAGI, per germline. The CDR3 DNA sequence: TGTGCCAGCCAGGGGATGGGGACTGAAGCTTTCTTT. Amino acid sequence: CASQGMGTEAFF.

This clone was observed a handful of times. The CDR3 is CASSLGTGAYEQYF. CDR3 nucleotides: TGTGCCAGCAGCCTGGGGACAGGGGCCTACGAGCAGTACTTC. The J gene is TRBJ2-7, the V gene TRBV14; 10 bases align to TRBD1. Germline CDR1 and CDR2: SGHDN and FVKESK. V dropped 4 bases and J dropped 2; count of bases not matched to a gene: 2. This CDR3 is built from 14 residues.

The CDR3 DNA reads as TGTGCCAGCAGCTTAGCGGCGGGAAGCACAGATACGCAGTATTTT. Its protein product is CASSLAAGSTDTQYF. The chain has TRBV7-8 and TRBJ2-3, with D possibly being TRBD2 (6 bases). This CDR3 comprises 15 residues. CDR1 and CDR2 from the germline V gene are SGHVS and FQNEAQ. V was clipped by 0 bases and J by 0 bases, with 7 bases between them.

This clone was counted between two and nine times. The identical CDR3 is also encoded by other nucleotide sequences in the sample. The V gene is TRBV9, the J gene TRBJ2-7; D may be TRBD1 (5 bases). Germline V lookup: CDR1 SGDLS, CDR2 YYNGEE. Trimming left V 0 bases short and J 0 bases short, with 7 bases between. The CDR3 is 14 amino acids. The CDR3 DNA sequence: TGTGCCAGCAGCGTAGATGACAGCTCCTACGAGCAGTACTTC. Translated: CASSVDDSSYEQYF.

CDR3: CASGSGTGETQYF. As DNA, the CDR3 is TGTGCCTCCGGGTCCGGGACAGGAGAGACCCAGTACTTC. The chain is built from TRBV10-3 and TRBJ2-5; 8 bases match TRBD1. The junction had 9 bases not matched to a gene; V was cut back by 11 bases and J by 4 bases. The germline V gene has CDR1 ENHRY and CDR2 SYGVKD. The CDR3 runs to 13 residues.

V gene TRBV30 combines with J gene TRBJ2-7, with D possibly being TRBD1 (6 bases). The CDR3 contains 11 residues. In germline, CDR1 is GTSNPN, CDR2 SVGIG (reference sequence). Trimming cost V 4 bases and J 2 bases, with 6 bases left between them. Written as DNA, the CDR3 is TGTGCCTGGACAGGGGCCTACGAGCAGTACTTC. Its protein is CAWTGAYEQYF.

This clone turned up a few times. The rearrangement joins TRBV5-1 to TRBJ1-1; TRBD1 matches 7 bases. The CDR3 is 16 amino acids. The germline gives CDR1 SGHRS, CDR2 YFSETQ. Germline trimming cut 3 bases from V and 3 bases from J; bases unmatched to any gene: 11. The CDR3 is CASSSRGSQPDTEAFF. CDR3 in DNA: TGCGCCAGCAGCTCCAGGGGGAGCCAACCGGACACTGAAGCTTTCTTT.

The chain links TRBV7-9 to TRBJ2-1, with TRBD2 matching over 10 bases. Unmatched junction bases numbered 5, after V lost 1 base and J lost 8 bases. Looked up from germline, CDR1 is SEHNR and CDR2 is FQNEAQ (reference sequence). This CDR3 comprises 15 residues. CDR3 DNA: TGTGCCAGCAGCTTAGAACTAGCGGGACGGTATGAGCAGTTCTTC. It translates to CASSLELAGRYEQFF.

The genes are TRBV6-6 and TRBJ2-7, with 7 bases identical to TRBD2. With 5 bases clipped from V and 5 bases from J, the junction kept 6 bases outside the gene matches. This CDR3 is built from 13 residues. Germline CDR1 is MNHNY and CDR2 is SVGAGI (reference sequence). The CDR3 region is CASSTGGRNEQYF. CDR3 sequence (DNA): TGTGCCAGCAGTACGGGGGGTAGGAACGAGCAGTACTTC.

V gene TRBV21-1 combines with J gene TRBJ2-7; the table's D gene call, TRBD1, was not cross checked with the DNA. TRBV21-1 constitutes a pseudogene. The CDR3 is 15 amino acids. CDR3 sequence: CASSARQGTSYEQYF. CDR3 coding DNA: TGTGCCAGCAGCGCCCGACAGGGGACCTCCTACGAGCAGTACTTC.

This clone was seen a few times. This chain links TRBV30 with TRBJ2-1; TRBD1 agrees at 10 bases. The CDR3 has 15 amino acids. The V segment lost 3 bases and the J segment 0 bases; nucleotides outside the gene matches: 2. Germline CDR1 is GTSNPN and CDR2 is SVGIG (reference sequence). The CDR3 is CAWRRTGGSYNEQFF. CDR3 DNA: TGTGCCTGGAGACGGACAGGGGGCTCCTACAATGAGCAGTTCTTC.

This clone was seen only a few times. The sample has other DNA sequences that encode this CDR3 too. The CDR3 protein is CASSLGREETQYF. The CDR3 nucleotides are TGTGCCAGCAGTTTGGGCAGGGAAGAGACCCAGTACTTC. The chain combines TRBV28 with TRBJ2-5, with D possibly TRBD1 on 5 matching bases. The germline gives CDR1 MDHEN, CDR2 SYDVKM. The CDR3 contains 13 residues. Trimming took 3 bases from V and 3 from J, leaving 8 bases between them.

This clone was picked up a small number of times. This chain links TRBV29-1 with TRBJ2-7; D uncertain. The CDR3 has 12 residues. Trimming removed 3 bases from V and 1 base from J, with 7 bases in between. The germline gives CDR1 SQVTM, CDR2 ANQGSEA. The CDR3 here is CSVEYSSYEQYF. The CDR3 nucleotides are TGCAGCGTTGAGTACAGTTCCTACGAGCAGTACTTC.

The V and J genes are TRBV7-9 and TRBJ2-1, with 7 nucleotides matching TRBD2. Germline trimming cut 3 bases from V and 15 bases from J; bases unmatched to any gene: 20. From germline, CDR1 is SEHNR and CDR2 FQNEAQ (reference sequence). This CDR3 contains 16 residues. CDR3 coding DNA: TGTGCCAGCAGCTTTAGCGGGCTCCGTCCCCTCCCGGCGCGGTTCTTC. It yields the protein CASSFSGLRPLPARFF.